This entry lists 20 T cell receptor beta chains sequenced from one sample in a study of Graves' ophthalmopathy and Graves' hyperthyroidism. Beta-chain TCR CDR3 regions were amplified from RNA transcripts. The library came from an HTBI-primed first-round RT-PCR and a second-round multiplex PCR. MiXCR was run by TCRdb on the multiplex PCR reads, yielding one entry per CDR3 protein. The sample lists about 590,000 distinct CDR3 sequences, 35% to 40% occurring once. The sequenced sample consisted of peripheral blood or thyroid tissue (not recorded which). The receptor set was obtained from an adult man with Graves' hyperthyroidism.

This clonotype was picked up many times. The V gene is TRBV24-1, the J gene TRBJ1-1; 8 bases line up with TRBD1. This CDR3 has 15 residues. Per the germline V gene, CDR1 is KGHDR and CDR2 is SFDVKD. J was trimmed by 6 bases and V by 0 bases; bases with no gene match: 5. Written as DNA, the CDR3 is TGTGCCACCAGTGATTTGGCAGGGGGCAAGGCTGAAGCTTTCTTT. It yields the protein CATSDLAGGKAEAFF.

In its sample, this clonotype was seen many times. The chain joins TRBV12-3 or TRBV12-4 to TRBJ2-7, with D hard to call. Trimming took off 1 base at V and 5 bases at J, with 6 bases between the two ends. There are 12 residues in the CDR3. CDR3 nucleotides: TGTGCCAGCAGTTTAGGACATCACGAGCAGTACTTC. It specifies CASSLGHHEQYF.

This clonotype has a count of ten or more. This rearrangement joins TRBV3-1 to TRBJ1-2; D gene ambiguous. Trimming removed 0 bases at V and 4 bases at J, with 12 bases between. From germline, CDR1 is LGHDT and CDR2 YNNKEL (reference sequence). CDR3 length: 15 amino acids. The CDR3 bases are TGTGCCAGCAGCCAAGATAGCGGCAGAGTCTATGGCTACACCTTC. This encodes CASSQDSGRVYGYTF.

This clonotype came up a few times. V and J are TRBV3-1 and TRBJ2-6; D is unresolved. V was cut by 0 bases and J by 4 bases, with 19 bases left in between. The CDR3 loop spans 19 amino acids. Germline lookup yields CDR1 LGHDT and CDR2 YNNKEL (reference sequence). The CDR3 bases are TGTGCCAGCAGCCAAGATCGGAGCATCCCCGCGTCCGGGGCCAACGTCCTGACTTTC. Its protein product is CASSQDRSIPASGANVLTF.

This clonotype appeared many times. This chain connects TRBV7-3 to TRBJ2-2; 15 nucleotides agree with TRBD2. The V gene's germline CDR1 is SGHTA and CDR2 FQGTGA. With V trimmed by 2 bases and J by 5 bases, 3 bases remained unmatched. The CDR3 runs to 17 residues. The CDR3 protein is CASSLRTSGRGTGELFF. CDR3 DNA sequence: TGTGCCAGCAGCTTACGGACTAGCGGGAGGGGGACCGGGGAGCTGTTTTTT.

The sample holds a few counts of this clonotype. The chain carries TRBV7-2 and TRBJ2-2; 7 nucleotides line up with TRBD2. The CDR3 contains 17 residues. V shed 5 bases and J 1 base; nucleotides not matched to a gene: 10. The V gene's germline CDR1 is SGHTA and CDR2 FQGNSA. CDR3 amino acids: CASSLGPSGGNTGELFF. In DNA, the CDR3 is TGTGCCAGCAGCCTAGGGCCTTCGGGAGGGAACACCGGGGAGCTGTTTTTT. The full variable domain, with the rest looked up from reference TRBV7-2 and TRBJ2-2, is GAGVSQSPSNKVTEKGKDVELRCDPISGHTALYWYRQSLGQGLEFLIYFQGNSAPDKSGLPSDRFSAERTGGSVSTLTIQRTQQEDSAVYLCASSLGPSGGNTGELFFGEGSRLTVL.

V is TRBV20-1 and J is TRBJ2-6; D gene unclear. V lost 7 bases, J lost 0 bases, and 10 bases lay in between. Germline-derived CDR1 and CDR2 are DFQATT and SNEGSKA (reference sequence). The CDR3 covers 14 residues. CDR3 region: CSVWQSSGANVLTF. The CDR3 coding sequence is TGCAGTGTATGGCAGAGCTCTGGGGCCAACGTCCTGACTTTC.

This clonotype was recorded many times. This chain links TRBV4-1 with TRBJ1-2; 10 bases map to TRBD1. V shed 1 base, J shed 6 bases, and the junction held 11 bases outside the gene matches. The CDR3 runs 17 residues. CDR1 MGHRA and CDR2 YSYEKL come from the germline V gene. This CDR3 reads CASSQGDRGRVMDGYTF. DNA for the CDR3: TGCGCCAGCAGCCAAGGAGACAGGGGGCGCGTCATGGATGGCTACACCTTC.

At least ten counts were recorded for this clonotype. The chain has TRBV6-2 or TRBV6-3 and TRBJ2-5; the D is unclear. Germline CDR1 is MNHEY and CDR2 is SVGEGT. The CDR3 spans 14 residues. Trimming shortened V by 0 bases and J by 1 base, and 6 bases separated the two germline ends. The DNA for the CDR3 is TGTGCCAGCAGTTACTCGACCGCCCAAGAGACCCAGTACTTC. This codes for CASSYSTAQETQYF.

The chain uses TRBV19 and TRBJ2-7; 7 nucleotides match TRBD2. Trimming at V came to 7 bases and at J to 7 bases, leaving 16 bases not matched to a gene. This CDR3 region has 15 residues. CDR1 LNHDA and CDR2 SQIVND come from the germline V gene (reference sequence). The CDR3 sequence is CASMGGSLARGEQYF. CDR3 nucleotides: TGTGCCAGTATGGGGGGGAGCCTGGCACGGGGAGAGCAGTACTTC. Together with reference TRBV19 and TRBJ2-7, the CDR3 gives the full variable domain: DGGITQSPKYLFRKEGQNVTLSCEQNLNHDAMYWYRQDPGQGLRLIYYSQIVNDFQKGDIAEGYSVSREKKESFPLTVTSAQKNPTAFYLCASMGGSLARGEQYFGPGTRLTVT.

This clonotype was observed at least ten times. This sequence joins TRBV9 and TRBJ2-5; 12 positions agree with TRBD2. Germline trimming cut 4 bases from V and 6 bases from J; bases unmatched to any gene: 7. Germline CDR1 reads SGDLS; CDR2 reads YYNGEE. The CDR3 extends over 15 amino acids. The CDR3 reads CASSTASGGAQTQYF. CDR3 nucleotides: TGTGCCAGCAGCACGGCTAGCGGGGGGGCCCAGACCCAGTACTTC. The full variable domain, in which reference TRBV9 and TRBJ2-5 provide the parts outside the CDR3, is DSGVTQTPKHLITATGQRVTLRCSPRSGDLSVYWYQQSLDQGLQFLIQYYNGEERAKGNILERFSAQQFPDLHSELNLSSLELGDSALYFCASSTASGGAQTQYFGPGTRLLVL.

This clonotype was picked up many times. V and J are TRBV11-2 and TRBJ2-7; a possible D gene is TRBD2 (5 bases). Germline CDR1 is SGHAT and CDR2 is FQNNGV. This CDR3 has 14 residues. Trimming took off 3 bases at V and 2 bases at J, with 11 bases between the two ends. CDR3 region: CASSFGQEAYEQYF. CDR3 nucleotides: TGTGCCAGCAGCTTTGGCCAGGAGGCCTACGAGCAGTACTTC. The full variable domain, in which reference TRBV11-2 and TRBJ2-7 provide the parts outside the CDR3, is EAGVAQSPRYKIIEKRQSVAFWCNPISGHATLYWYQQILGQGPKLLIQFQNNGVVDDSQLPKDRFSAERLKGVDSTLKIQPAKLEDSAVYLCASSFGQEAYEQYFGPGTRLTVT.

There are a few counts of this clonotype. V and J are TRBV10-3 and TRBJ1-6; no reliable D call. The CDR3 has 13 amino acids. Germline V gene sequence: CDR1 ENHRY, CDR2 SYGVKD. Trimming stripped 2 bases from V and 7 bases from J, with 6 bases between. CDR3 sequence (DNA): TGTGCCATCAGTGAGGGACTGAATTCACCCCTCCACTTT. It is translated as CAISEGLNSPLHF.

This clonotype was recorded many times. The chain links TRBV20-1 to TRBJ2-2, with 11 bases matching TRBD2. In germline, CDR1 is DFQATT, CDR2 SNEGSKA (reference sequence). Trimming at V came to 2 bases and at J to 4 bases, leaving 6 bases not matched to a gene. The CDR3 is 16 amino acids. As DNA, the CDR3 is TGCAGTGCTAGATTCATAGCGGGAGGGAGCACCGGGGAGCTGTTTTTT. This encodes CSARFIAGGSTGELFF.

The V gene is TRBV6-5, the J gene TRBJ1-2; D possibly corresponds to TRBD1 (5 bases). V was trimmed by 5 bases and J by 11 bases, leaving 15 bases between them. This CDR3 region has 12 residues. Germline lookup yields CDR1 MNHEY and CDR2 SVGAGI. CDR3 protein: CASSVGTSGYTF. The DNA for the CDR3 is TGTGCCAGCAGTGTTGGGACTAGCGGATACACCTTC.

Many counts were recorded for this clonotype. The chain employs TRBV5-1 and TRBJ1-1; D ambiguous. This CDR3 is 14 amino acids long. Germline V gives CDR1 SGHRS, CDR2 YFSETQ. V lost 1 base, J lost 4 bases, and 11 bases lay in between. In nucleotides, the CDR3 is TGCGCCAGCAGCTTGTCAACAGCGGGCACTGAAGCTTTCTTT. Protein sequence: CASSLSTAGTEAFF.

The chain joins TRBV2 to TRBJ2-7, with TRBD2 matching 7 bases. CDR1 and CDR2 from the germline V gene are SNHLY and FYNNEI. V shed 4 bases, J shed 2 bases, and the junction held 11 bases outside the gene matches. CDR3 length: 16 residues. Here the CDR3 reads CASSGGGSGGTYEQYF. The CDR3 DNA sequence: TGTGCCAGCAGTGGGGGGGGGAGCGGAGGGACCTACGAGCAGTACTTC.

This clonotype was detected many times. V gene TRBV6-1 combines with J gene TRBJ1-1, with D maybe TRBD1 (5 bases). Germline CDR1 MNHNS, CDR2 SASEGT. The length of the CDR3 is 14 residues. Trimming cost V 7 bases and J 2 bases, with 14 bases left between them. The CDR3, as DNA: TGTGCCAGCACAGCCTCTCAGGGAAACACTGAAGCTTTCTTT. It translates to CASTASQGNTEAFF.

This clonotype was detected ten times or more. The chain joins TRBV29-1 to TRBJ2-5; D possibly matches TRBD1 or TRBD2 (5 bases each). Germline CDR1 is SQVTM and CDR2 is ANQGSEA. This CDR3 comprises 12 residues. Trimming shortened V by 4 bases and J by 5 bases, and 11 bases separated the two germline ends. CDR3 DNA sequence: TGCAGCGTTGTGCCGGGGCCGGAGACCCAGTACTTC. Translating gives CSVVPGPETQYF. Full variable domain (outside the CDR3, taken from reference TRBV29-1 and TRBJ2-5): SAVISQKPSRDICQRGTSLTIQCQVDSQVTMMFWYRQQPGQSLTLIATANQGSEATYESGFVIDKFPISRPNLTFSTLTVSNMSPEDSSIYLCSVVPGPETQYFGPGTRLLVL.

This rearrangement joins TRBV24-1 to TRBJ2-5; D uncertain. The length of the CDR3 is 13 residues. CDR1 KGHDR and CDR2 SFDVKD come from the germline V gene. Deletions cut 6 bases from V and 1 base from J, with 8 bases between. The CDR3 bases are TGTGCCACCAGTCGAACATCCCAAGAGACCCAGTACTTC. Its protein is CATSRTSQETQYF.